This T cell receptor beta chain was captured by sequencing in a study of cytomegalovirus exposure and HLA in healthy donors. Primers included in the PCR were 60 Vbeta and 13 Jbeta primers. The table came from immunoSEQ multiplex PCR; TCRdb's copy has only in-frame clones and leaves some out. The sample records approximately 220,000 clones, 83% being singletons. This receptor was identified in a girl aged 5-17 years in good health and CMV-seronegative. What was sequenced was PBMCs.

Written as DNA, the CDR3 is TGTGCCAGCAGTTGGGACAGGGATCTAGAAAAACTGTTTTTT. This codes for CASSWDRDLEKLFF. The chain links TRBV6-5 to TRBJ1-4, with 9 bases fitting TRBD1. The V gene end was trimmed by 4 bases and the J gene end by 8 bases; junction bases not matched to a gene: 5. Germline V gives CDR1 MNHEY, CDR2 SVGAGI. This CDR3 region has 14 residues.